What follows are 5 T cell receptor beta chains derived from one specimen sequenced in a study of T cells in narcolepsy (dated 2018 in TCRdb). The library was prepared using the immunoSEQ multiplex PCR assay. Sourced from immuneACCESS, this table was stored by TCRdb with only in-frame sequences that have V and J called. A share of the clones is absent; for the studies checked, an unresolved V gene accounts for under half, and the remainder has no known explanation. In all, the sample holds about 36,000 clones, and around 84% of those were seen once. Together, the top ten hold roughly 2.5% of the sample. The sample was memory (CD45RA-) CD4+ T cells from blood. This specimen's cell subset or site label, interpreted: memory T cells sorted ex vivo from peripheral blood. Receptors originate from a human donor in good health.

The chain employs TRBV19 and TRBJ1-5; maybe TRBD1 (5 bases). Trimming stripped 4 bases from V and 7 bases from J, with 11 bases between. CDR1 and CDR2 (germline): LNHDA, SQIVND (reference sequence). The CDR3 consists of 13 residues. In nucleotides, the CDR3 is TGTGCCAGTAGTAGGGGGAGGAGGCAGCCCCAGCATTTT. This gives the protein CASSRGRRQPQHF.

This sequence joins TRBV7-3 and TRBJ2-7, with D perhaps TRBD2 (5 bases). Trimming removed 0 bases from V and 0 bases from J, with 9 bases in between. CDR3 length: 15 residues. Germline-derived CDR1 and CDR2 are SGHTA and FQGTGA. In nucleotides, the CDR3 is TGTGCCAGCAGCTTAACCCGGGGAGCCTCCTACGAGCAGTACTTC. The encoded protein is CASSLTRGASYEQYF.

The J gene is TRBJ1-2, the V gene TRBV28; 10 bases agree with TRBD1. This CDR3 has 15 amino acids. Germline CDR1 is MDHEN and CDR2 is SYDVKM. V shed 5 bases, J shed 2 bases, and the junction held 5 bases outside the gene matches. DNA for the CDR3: TGTGCCAGCAGTACTTGGACAGGGGGGAACTATGGCTACACCTTC. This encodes CASSTWTGGNYGYTF.

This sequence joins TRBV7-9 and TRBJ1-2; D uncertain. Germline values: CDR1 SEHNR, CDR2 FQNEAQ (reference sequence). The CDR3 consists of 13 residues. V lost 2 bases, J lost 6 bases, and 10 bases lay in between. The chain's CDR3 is CASSLTKGDGYTF. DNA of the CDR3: TGTGCCAGCAGCTTAACCAAGGGAGATGGCTACACCTTC.

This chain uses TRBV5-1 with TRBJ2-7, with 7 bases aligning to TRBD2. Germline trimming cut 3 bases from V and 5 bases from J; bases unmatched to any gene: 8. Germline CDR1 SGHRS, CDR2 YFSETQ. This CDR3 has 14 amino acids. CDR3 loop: CASSWAGAVNEQYF. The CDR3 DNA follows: TGCGCCAGCAGCTGGGCGGGAGCGGTTAACGAGCAGTACTTC.